The clone carrying this T cell receptor beta chain was seen more than once but under ten times. The data were obtained in a study of blood T cell repertoires in COVID-19. Study at large: COVID-19 samples, acute and convalescent, were from the United States, Italy and Spain. PBMCs, B-cell-depleted T cells, or T cells were the source of the cDNA or gDNA that made up the material.

V shed 3 bases, J shed 3 bases, and the junction held 13 bases outside the gene matches. The CDR3 consists of 19 residues. The germline V gene has CDR1 MDHEN and CDR2 SYDVKM. Under the authors' procedure: How many nucleated cells were present was estimated from reference gene primer amplification. The assay was immunoSEQ multiplex PCR, and TCRdb's table has in-frame clones only and misses some. D and trimming were read from the DNA, whereas the V and J calls and clone size are those reported in that table. The sample records 72,000 or so clones, about 87% being singletons. The TCR comes from a man aged 45-65 years with active COVID-19. The sequenced material came from peripheral blood. The rearrangement uses TRBV28 and TRBJ2-3; the match to TRBD2 covers 12 bases. The CDR3, as DNA: TGTGCCAGCAGTTTTAGAACCCTAGCGGGGGGGAAACCAACAGATACGCAGTATTTT. Translated, it gives CASSFRTLAGGKPTDTQYF.